This T cell receptor (beta chain) emerged from a study of blood T cell repertoires in COVID-19. Turning to the study itself: Both acute and convalescent COVID-19 samples were obtained from the United States, Italy and Spain.

Using immunoSEQ multiplex PCR, the repertoire was profiled, and TCRdb retains in-frame clones only, with some absent. The repertoire holds approximately 220,000 clones, with 75% to 90% as singletons. J gave up 5 bases and V 5 bases, and 3 bases lay outside the gene matches. This CDR3 contains 14 residues. The germline V gene has CDR1 SGHNT and CDR2 YYREEE (reference sequence). The TCR sequence derives from a woman aged 18-29 years in a cohort exposed to, infected with or recovered from COVID-19 (not recorded which). The V call is TRBV5-4, the J call TRBJ2-3, with TRBD1 matching 12 bases. The sequenced sample consisted of PBMCs or T cells enriched from blood (not recorded which). The CDR3 DNA sequence: TGTGCCAGCAGGGGGACAGGGGGCAAAGATACGCAGTATTTT. Encoded protein: CASRGTGGKDTQYF.